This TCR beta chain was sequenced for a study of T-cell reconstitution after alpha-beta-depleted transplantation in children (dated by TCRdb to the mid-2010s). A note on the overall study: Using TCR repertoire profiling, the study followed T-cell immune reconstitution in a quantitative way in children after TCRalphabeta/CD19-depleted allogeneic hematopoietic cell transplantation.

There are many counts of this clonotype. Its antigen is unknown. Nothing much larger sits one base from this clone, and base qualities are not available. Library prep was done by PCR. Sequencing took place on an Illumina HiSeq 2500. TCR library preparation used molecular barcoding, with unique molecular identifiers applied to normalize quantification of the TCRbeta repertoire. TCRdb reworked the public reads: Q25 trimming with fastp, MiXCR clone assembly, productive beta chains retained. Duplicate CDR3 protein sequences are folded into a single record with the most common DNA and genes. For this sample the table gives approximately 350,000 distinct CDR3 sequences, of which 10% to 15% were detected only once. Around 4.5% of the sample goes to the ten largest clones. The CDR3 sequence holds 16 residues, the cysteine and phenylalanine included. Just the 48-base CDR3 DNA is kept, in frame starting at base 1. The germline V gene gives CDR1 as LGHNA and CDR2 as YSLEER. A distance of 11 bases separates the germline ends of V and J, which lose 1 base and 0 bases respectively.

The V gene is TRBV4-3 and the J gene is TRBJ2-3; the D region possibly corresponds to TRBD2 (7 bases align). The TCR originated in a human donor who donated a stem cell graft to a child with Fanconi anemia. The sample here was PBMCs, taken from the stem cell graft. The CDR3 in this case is CASSQARGASTDTQYF. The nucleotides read TGCGCCAGCAGCCAAGCTCGGGGGGCCAGCACAGATACGCAGTATTTT.